Below are 20 T cell receptor beta chains sequenced from a single sample in a study of cytomegalovirus exposure and HLA in healthy donors. Vbeta (60) and Jbeta (13) primers were used in the PCR. Assay used: immunoSEQ multiplex PCR; TCRdb lists only in-frame clones, some missing. This table holds some 190,000 clones, around 80% found once. Sequences were obtained from PBMCs. The source is a girl aged 10-17 years in good health and CMV-seropositive.

In its sample, this clone was seen a few times. This chain connects TRBV29-1 to TRBJ2-3, with D possibly TRBD2 on 6 matching bases. Germline loops: CDR1 SQVTM, CDR2 ANQGSEA. The CDR3 has 14 amino acids. V lost 4 bases and J 0 bases, leaving 11 bases between the germline ends. The CDR3 DNA is TGCAGCGTTGTAATTGGGAGGAGCACAGATACGCAGTATTTT. Amino acid sequence: CSVVIGRSTDTQYF.

The chain recombines TRBV5-1 with TRBJ2-7, with TRBD2 matching 14 bases. V was pared by 0 bases and J by 4 bases, with 9 bases of the junction left unmatched. Germline CDR1 SGHRS, CDR2 YFSETQ. This CDR3 region has 18 residues. CDR3 coding DNA: TGCGCCAGCAGCTTGGCCCTGACTAGCGGGAGGGCCGGGTACGAGCAGTACTTC. This gives the protein CASSLALTSGRAGYEQYF.

The V call is TRBV13, the J call TRBJ2-3; D is perhaps TRBD1 (6 bases). CDR1 is PRHDT and CDR2 is FYEKMQ in the germline V gene (reference sequence). CDR3 size: 13 residues. Trimming took off 5 bases at V and 4 bases at J, with 10 bases between the two ends. CDR3 coding DNA: TGTGCCAGCAGCCTCACAGGGCCAGATACGCAGTATTTT. This codes for CASSLTGPDTQYF.

A few counts support this clone. CDR3: CASSSTGSANEKLFF. The CDR3 DNA is TGCGCCAGCAGCTCAACAGGGTCCGCTAATGAAAAACTGTTTTTT. The V gene is TRBV5-1, the J gene TRBJ1-4; weak D call: TRBD1 (6 bases). V was clipped by 3 bases and J by 3 bases, with 12 bases between them. The V gene's germline CDR1 is SGHRS and CDR2 YFSETQ. The CDR3 loop spans 15 amino acids.

The chain links TRBV18 to TRBJ2-7; possible D gene TRBD2, 5 bases. Trimming took off 5 bases at V and 0 bases at J, with 8 bases between the two ends. Germline CDR1 KGHSH, CDR2 LQKENI. The CDR3 has 13 residues. The CDR3 region has the DNA TGTGCCAGCTCAACAGACTACTCCTACGAGCAGTACTTC. Its translation: CASSTDYSYEQYF.

The chain is built from TRBV30 and TRBJ2-3, with 7 bases that match TRBD2. J lost 1 base, V lost 0 bases, and 4 bases had no gene match. Germline V lookup: CDR1 GTSNPN, CDR2 SVGIG (reference sequence). The length of the CDR3 is 15 residues. CDR3 residues: CAWSVGAGGTDTQYF. CDR3 nucleotide sequence: TGTGCCTGGAGTGTAGGGGCGGGGGGCACAGATACGCAGTATTTT.

Points on this clone: Germline is not matched at one junction end, which may reflect a read error. The chain employs TRBV7-7 and TRBJ2-7, with 9 bases fitting TRBD1. Germline assignment: CDR1 SSHAT and CDR2 FNYEAQ (reference sequence). The CDR3 loop spans 13 amino acids. The CDR3 sequence: CASTPGQGYEQYF. Written as DNA, the CDR3 is TGTGCTAGCACCCCGGGACAGGGCTACGAGCAGTACTTC.

The rearrangement joins TRBV7-6 to TRBJ2-7; 7 nucleotides align to TRBD2. The CDR3 spans 15 residues. Trimming removed 5 bases from V and 3 bases from J; junction bases left unmatched: 10. Germline CDR1 reads SGHVS; CDR2 reads FNYEAQ. CDR3 sequence: CASSGEAGYDYEQYF. CDR3 in DNA: TGTGCCAGCAGCGGGGAAGCGGGATACGACTACGAGCAGTACTTC.

This clone appeared a few times. CDR3 protein: CASSYRGREYNEQFF. CDR3 nucleotide sequence: TGTGCCAGCAGTTATCGTGGGAGGGAATACAATGAGCAGTTCTTC. V and J are TRBV6-5 and TRBJ2-1; 7 bases align to TRBD2. Germline CDR1 reads MNHEY; CDR2 reads SVGAGI. The CDR3 has 15 residues. J was trimmed by 4 bases and V by 3 bases; bases with no gene match: 6.

V and J are TRBV7-9 and TRBJ2-1; tentative D call: TRBD2 (6 bases). Germline V gives CDR1 SEHNR, CDR2 FQNEAQ (reference sequence). There are 15 residues in the CDR3. V was pared by 6 bases and J by 4 bases, with 16 bases between. CDR3 loop: CASSTLGLNYNEQFF. The DNA for the CDR3 is TGTGCCAGCAGTACTTTGGGACTCAATTACAATGAGCAGTTCTTC.

The sample holds one count of this clone. The chain links TRBV10-3 to TRBJ1-1, with D possibly matching TRBD1 (6 bases). With 6 bases removed from V and 2 bases from J, the gap between germline ends came to 13 bases. Looked up from germline, CDR1 is ENHRY and CDR2 is SYGVKD. The CDR3 consists of 14 residues. The DNA for the CDR3 is TGTGCCATCAGCACCGGGACAATCAACACTGAAGCTTTCTTT. The encoded protein is CAISTGTINTEAFF.

The genes are TRBV6-5 and TRBJ2-1; D is unresolved. The CDR3 sequence is 13 residues long. V was clipped by 2 bases and J by 7 bases, with 9 bases between them. Germline CDR1 and CDR2: MNHEY and SVGAGI. CDR3 sequence: CASSYAYSNEQFF. The CDR3 region has the DNA TGTGCCAGCAGTTACGCCTACAGTAATGAGCAGTTCTTC.

J is TRBJ2-3 and V is TRBV10-1; 8 positions agree with TRBD2. V shed 5 bases, J shed 5 bases, and the junction held 9 bases outside the gene matches. Germline lookup yields CDR1 WNHNN and CDR2 SYGVQD (reference sequence). The CDR3 runs 15 residues. CDR3 nucleotide sequence: TGCGCCAGCAGTTACGGGACTAGAGAAGGAGATACGCAGTATTTT. Translation gives CASSYGTREGDTQYF.

The V and J genes are TRBV28 and TRBJ1-1, with D unclear. Trimming stripped 4 bases from V and 10 bases from J, with 13 bases between. Germline CDR1 is MDHEN and CDR2 is SYDVKM. The CDR3 covers 12 residues. The CDR3 sequence: CASSSPNIAAFF. The CDR3 DNA reads TGTGCCAGCAGTTCCCCAAACATAGCAGCTTTCTTT.

The CDR3, as DNA: TGCGCCAGCAGCTTGGTGGCAGGGTCTAACTATGGCTACACCTTC. Translated: CASSLVAGSNYGYTF. This sequence joins TRBV5-1 and TRBJ1-2, with D possibly being TRBD1 (5 bases). CDR3 length: 15 residues. Trimming took 0 bases from V and 0 from J, leaving 9 bases between them. CDR1 is SGHRS and CDR2 is YFSETQ in the germline V gene. Drawing the rest from reference TRBV5-1 and TRBJ1-2, the complete variable domain is KAGVTQTPRYLIKTRGQQVTLSCSPISGHRSVSWYQQTPGQGLQFLFEYFSETQRNKGNFPGRFSGRQFSNSRSEMNVSTLELGDSALYLCASSLVAGSNYGYTFGSGTRLTVV.

The CDR3 loop reads CATSRGQNSNQPQHF. CDR3 in DNA: TGTGCCACCAGCAGAGGGCAGAATAGCAATCAGCCCCAGCATTTT. V usage is TRBV15 and J usage is TRBJ1-5; no clear D. This CDR3 is built from 15 residues. Germline lookup yields CDR1 LNHNV and CDR2 YYDKDF (reference sequence). V was clipped by 1 base and J by 0 bases, with 7 bases between them.

The chain is built from TRBV4-1 and TRBJ1-5, with D unresolved. The V gene's germline CDR1 is MGHRA and CDR2 YSYEKL. The CDR3 runs 15 residues. V lost 0 bases, J lost 4 bases, and 10 bases lay in between. In DNA form, the CDR3 reads TGCGCCAGCAGCCAAGACTTTTCGGTAAATCAGCCCCAGCATTTT. This encodes CASSQDFSVNQPQHF.

The rearrangement joins TRBV5-6 to TRBJ2-6; D remains unclear. Looked up from germline, CDR1 is SGHDT and CDR2 is YYEEEE. This CDR3 region has 15 residues. The V end lost 1 base, the J end lost 0 bases, and 5 bases lay between the germline ends. CDR3 residues: CASSLMSSGANVLTF. In DNA, the CDR3 is TGTGCCAGCAGCTTGATGAGCTCTGGGGCCAACGTCCTGACTTTC. The whole variable domain, remainder taken from reference TRBV5-6 and TRBJ2-6, is DAGVTQSPTHLIKTRGQQVTLRCSPKSGHDTVSWYQQALGQGPQFIFQYYEEEERQRGNFPDRFSGHQFPNYSSELNVNALLLGDSALYLCASSLMSSGANVLTFGAGSRLTVL.

The CDR3 here is CASSPIRTSGITDTQYF. The DNA of the CDR3 is TGTGCCAGTAGTCCGATTCGCACTAGCGGAATCACAGATACGCAGTATTTT. V gene TRBV19 combines with J gene TRBJ2-3; 8 bases map to TRBD2. This CDR3 is 17 amino acids long. CDR1 and CDR2 from the germline V gene are LNHDA and SQIVND (reference sequence). Trimming at V came to 5 bases and at J to 2 bases, leaving 12 bases not matched to a gene.

This clone was observed a handful of times. The V gene is TRBV2, the J gene TRBJ1-4; a possible D gene is TRBD1 (5 bases). V was clipped by 7 bases and J by 0 bases, with 12 bases between them. The CDR3 loop spans 15 amino acids. Germline loops: CDR1 SNHLY, CDR2 FYNNEI. The CDR3 loop is CASKLTVATNEKLFF. The CDR3 nucleotides are TGTGCCAGCAAGTTGACAGTCGCAACTAATGAAAAACTGTTTTTT.